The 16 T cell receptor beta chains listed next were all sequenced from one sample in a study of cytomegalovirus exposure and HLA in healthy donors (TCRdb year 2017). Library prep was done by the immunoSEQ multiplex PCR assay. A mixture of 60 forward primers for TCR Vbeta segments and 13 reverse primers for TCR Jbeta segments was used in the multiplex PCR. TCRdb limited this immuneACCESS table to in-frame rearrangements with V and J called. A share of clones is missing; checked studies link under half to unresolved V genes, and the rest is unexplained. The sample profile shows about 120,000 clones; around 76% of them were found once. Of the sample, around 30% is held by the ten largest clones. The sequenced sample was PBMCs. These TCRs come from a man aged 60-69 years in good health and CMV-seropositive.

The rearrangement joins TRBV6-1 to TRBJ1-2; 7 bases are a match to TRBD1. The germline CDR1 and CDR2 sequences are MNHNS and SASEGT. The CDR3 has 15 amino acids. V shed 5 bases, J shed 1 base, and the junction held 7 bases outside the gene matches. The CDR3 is CASSWGAGGNYGYTF. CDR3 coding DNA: TGTGCCAGCAGTTGGGGGGCAGGGGGTAACTATGGCTACACCTTC.

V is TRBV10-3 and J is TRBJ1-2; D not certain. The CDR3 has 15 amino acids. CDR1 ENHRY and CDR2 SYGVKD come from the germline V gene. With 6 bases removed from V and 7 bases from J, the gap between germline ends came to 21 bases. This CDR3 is CAISGIHPVGVGYTF. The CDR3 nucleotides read TGTGCCATCAGCGGGATACATCCAGTGGGCGTTGGCTACACCTTC.

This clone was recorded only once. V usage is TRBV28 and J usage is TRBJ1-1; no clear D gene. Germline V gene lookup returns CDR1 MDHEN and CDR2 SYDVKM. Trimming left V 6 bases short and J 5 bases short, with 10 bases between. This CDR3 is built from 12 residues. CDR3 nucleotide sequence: TGTGCCAGCAGCGGGAGGCTTACTGAAGCTTTCTTT. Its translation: CASSGRLTEAFF.

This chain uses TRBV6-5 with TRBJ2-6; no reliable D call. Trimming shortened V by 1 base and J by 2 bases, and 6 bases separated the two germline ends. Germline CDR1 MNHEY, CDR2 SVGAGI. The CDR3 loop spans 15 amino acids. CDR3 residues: CASSYLGAGANVLTF. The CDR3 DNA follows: TGTGCCAGCAGTTACTTGGGCGCTGGGGCCAACGTCCTGACTTTC.

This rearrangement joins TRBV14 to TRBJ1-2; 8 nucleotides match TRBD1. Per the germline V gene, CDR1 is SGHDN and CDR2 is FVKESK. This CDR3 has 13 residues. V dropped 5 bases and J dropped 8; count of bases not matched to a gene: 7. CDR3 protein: CASSRQGTRGYTF. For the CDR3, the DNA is TGTGCCAGCAGCAGACAGGGGACTCGCGGCTACACCTTC.

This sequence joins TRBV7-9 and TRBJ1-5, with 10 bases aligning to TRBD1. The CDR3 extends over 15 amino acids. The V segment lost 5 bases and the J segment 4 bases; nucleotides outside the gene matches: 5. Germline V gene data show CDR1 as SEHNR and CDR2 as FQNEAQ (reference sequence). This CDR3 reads CASSPGTGDNQPQHF. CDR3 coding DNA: TGTGCCAGCAGCCCGGGGACAGGGGATAATCAGCCCCAGCATTTT.

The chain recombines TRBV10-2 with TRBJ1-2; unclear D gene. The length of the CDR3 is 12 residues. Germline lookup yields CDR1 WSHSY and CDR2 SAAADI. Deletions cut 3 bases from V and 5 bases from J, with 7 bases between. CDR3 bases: TGCGCCAGCAGTGACGTCTCTTATGGCTACACCTTC. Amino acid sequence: CASSDVSYGYTF.

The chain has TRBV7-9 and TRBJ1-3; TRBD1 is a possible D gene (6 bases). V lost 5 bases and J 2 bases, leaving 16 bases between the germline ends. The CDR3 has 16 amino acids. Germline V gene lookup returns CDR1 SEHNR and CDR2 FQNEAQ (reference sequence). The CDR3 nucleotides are TGTGCCAGCAGCCCTCGACAGGTTGGTGCTGGAAACACCATATATTTT. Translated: CASSPRQVGAGNTIYF. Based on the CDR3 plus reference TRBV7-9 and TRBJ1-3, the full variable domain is DTGVSQNPRHKITKRGQNVTFRCDPISEHNRLYWYRQTLGQGPEFLTYFQNEAQLEKSRLLSDRFSAERPKGSFSTLEIQRTEQGDSAMYLCASSPRQVGAGNTIYFGEGSWLTVV.

This CDR3 reads CASSLDRGTDTQYF. The DNA for the CDR3 is TGTGCCAGCAGCTTGGACAGGGGAACAGATACGCAGTATTTT. The chain links TRBV9 to TRBJ2-3; TRBD1 aligns across 9 bases. Germline CDR1 and CDR2: SGDLS and YYNGEE. The CDR3 covers 14 residues. V shed 4 bases and J 3 bases; nucleotides not matched to a gene: 3.

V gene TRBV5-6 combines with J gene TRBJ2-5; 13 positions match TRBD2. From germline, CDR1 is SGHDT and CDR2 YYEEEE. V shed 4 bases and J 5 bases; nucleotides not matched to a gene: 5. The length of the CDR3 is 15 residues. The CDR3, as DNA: TGTGCCAGCAGCCTAAGACTAGCGGGGGGTGAGACCCAGTACTTC. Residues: CASSLRLAGGETQYF.

DNA of the CDR3: TGTGCCAGCAGGCGGTCGGGGGTCCCCACAGATACGCAGTATTTT. Residues: CASRRSGVPTDTQYF. The gene calls are TRBV2 and TRBJ2-3, with a tentative D call TRBD2 (6 bases). V was trimmed by 6 bases and J by 2 bases, leaving 15 bases between them. In germline, CDR1 is SNHLY, CDR2 FYNNEI. This CDR3 has 15 residues.

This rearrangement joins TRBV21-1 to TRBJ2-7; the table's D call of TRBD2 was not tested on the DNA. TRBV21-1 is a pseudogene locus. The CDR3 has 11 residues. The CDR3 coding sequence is TGTGCCAGCAGCAAAAGAGAGGAGCAGTACTTC. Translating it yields CASSKREEQYF.

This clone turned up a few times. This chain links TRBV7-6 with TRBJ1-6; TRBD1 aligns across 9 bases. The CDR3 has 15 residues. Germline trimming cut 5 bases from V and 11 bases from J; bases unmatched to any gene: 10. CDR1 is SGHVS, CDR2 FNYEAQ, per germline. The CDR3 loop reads CASSRQTGGSTPLHF. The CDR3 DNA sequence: TGTGCCAGCAGCAGACAGACAGGGGGTTCGACACCCCTCCACTTT.

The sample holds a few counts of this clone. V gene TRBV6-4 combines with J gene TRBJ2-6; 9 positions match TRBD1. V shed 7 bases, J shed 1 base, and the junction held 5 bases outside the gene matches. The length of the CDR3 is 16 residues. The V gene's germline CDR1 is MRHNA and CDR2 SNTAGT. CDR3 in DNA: TGTGCCAGCACTCAGACAGGGGGATCTGGGGCCAACGTCCTGACTTTC. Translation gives CASTQTGGSGANVLTF.

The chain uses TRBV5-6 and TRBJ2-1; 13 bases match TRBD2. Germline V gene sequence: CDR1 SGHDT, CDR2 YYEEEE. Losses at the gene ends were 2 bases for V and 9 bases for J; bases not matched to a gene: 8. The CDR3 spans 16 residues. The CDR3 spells CASSFELAGGLGEQFF. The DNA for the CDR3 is TGTGCCAGCAGCTTTGAACTAGCGGGGGGGTTAGGTGAGCAGTTCTTC.

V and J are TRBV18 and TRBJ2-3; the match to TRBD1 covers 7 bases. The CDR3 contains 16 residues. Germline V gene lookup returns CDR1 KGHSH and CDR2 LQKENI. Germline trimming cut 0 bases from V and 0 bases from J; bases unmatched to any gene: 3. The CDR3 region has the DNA TGTGCCAGCTCACCACCCGGGACAGCTAGCACAGATACGCAGTATTTT. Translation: CASSPPGTASTDTQYF. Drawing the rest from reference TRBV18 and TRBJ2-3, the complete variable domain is NAGVMQNPRHLVRRRGQEARLRCSPMKGHSHVYWYRQLPEEGLKFMVYLQKENIIDESGMPKERFSAEFPKEGPSILRIQQVVRGDSAAYFCASSPPGTASTDTQYFGPGTRLTVL.